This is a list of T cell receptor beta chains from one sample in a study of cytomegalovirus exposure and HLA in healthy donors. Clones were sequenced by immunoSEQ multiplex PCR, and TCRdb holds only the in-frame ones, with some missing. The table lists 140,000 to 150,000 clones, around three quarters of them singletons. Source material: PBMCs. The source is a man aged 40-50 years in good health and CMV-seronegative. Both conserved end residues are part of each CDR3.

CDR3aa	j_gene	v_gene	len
CASSSYREPYEQYF	TRBJ2-7	TRBV11-2	14
CAISEGSRYEQYF	-	TRBV10-3	13
CASSISKSEKLFF	TRBJ1-4	TRBV19	13
CASSQEVLRVTDAQYF	TRBJ2-3	TRBV4-2	16
CASSGTSGSPPDTQYF	TRBJ2-3	TRBV10-1	16
CASSSGGPFYEQYF	TRBJ2-7	TRBV13	14
CASSVGGTRLDTQYF	TRBJ2-3	TRBV9	15
CASSQEPWDSGFEKLFF	TRBJ1-4	TRBV5-6	17
CASSATGVGYTF	TRBJ1-2	TRBV6-1	12
CASSLRQGAGETQYF	TRBJ2-5	TRBV5-6	15
CASSADRELRYSNQPQHF	TRBJ1-5	TRBV19	18
CASSLGRTEAFF	TRBJ1-1	TRBV27	12
CASSFAGEETQYF	TRBJ2-5	TRBV7-2	13
CASSFGNTEAFF	TRBJ1-1	TRBV5-4	12
CASSFYGSGEYEQYF	TRBJ2-7	TRBV13	15
CASSSRDREAYGYTF	TRBJ1-2	TRBV28	15
CASSKDRSYEQYF	TRBJ2-7	TRBV7-2	13
CASSSSGGYNEQFF	TRBJ2-1	TRBV5-1	14
CASSHGTSGGARSTDTQYF	TRBJ2-3	TRBV4-1	19
CASSDKGGPAYEQYF	TRBJ2-7	TRBV6-5	15
CASSLLRTSFDGYTF	TRBJ1-2	TRBV28	15
CASIRGSEAFF	TRBJ1-1	TRBV6-1	11
CASSPMGTGGLETQYF	TRBJ2-5	TRBV14	16
CASSRSAGAQETQYF	TRBJ2-5	TRBV5-1	15
CASSLGPGGNPLMRDVLTF	TRBJ2-6	TRBV7-6	19
CASKPSGFGEKTFF	TRBJ1-1	TRBV10-1	14
CASGVARKAGGANTGELFF	TRBJ2-2	TRBV12-5	19
CASSTEADYNEQFF	TRBJ2-1	TRBV9	14
CASSETSGNNEQFF	TRBJ2-1	TRBV10-1	14
CASSLWAIRRRGNTGELFF	TRBJ2-2	TRBV28	19
CASSLTGLNTEAFF	TRBJ1-1	TRBV28	14
CASSSGRPYEQYF	TRBJ2-7	TRBV7-9	13
CASSTVQGLNTEAFF	TRBJ1-1	TRBV5-1	15
CASSLAGGFGNTEAFF	TRBJ1-1	TRBV5-4	16
CASSPGQGFYEQYF	TRBJ2-7	TRBV4-1	14
CASSGTGDGYTF	TRBJ1-2	TRBV5-6	12
CASSLVGFSSVYEQYF	TRBJ2-7	TRBV7-9	16
CASSNPRQAQETQYF	TRBJ2-5	TRBV25-1	15
CASSPPSGGLYEQYF	-	TRBV6-5	15
CSVTGVTGELFF	TRBJ2-2	TRBV29-1	12
CAISPGRALTDTQYF	TRBJ2-3	TRBV10-3	15
CASSSQTGLQETQYF	TRBJ2-5	TRBV18	15
CASSLAVGQGAYEQYF	TRBJ2-7	TRBV5-1	16
CSVTKLRLADSYNEQFF	TRBJ2-1	TRBV29-1	17
CSVVEGLNQPQHF	TRBJ1-5	TRBV29-1	13
CATSREGAQYEQYF	TRBJ2-7	TRBV15	14
CASRAPGEDYGYTF	TRBJ1-2	TRBV6-6	14
CAIYPSGSNEQFF	TRBJ2-1	TRBV28	13
CASSQDTGSDTQYF	TRBJ2-3	TRBV4-3	14
CASRGQSGNTIYF	TRBJ1-3	TRBV9	13
CASSTPGGITYEQYF	TRBJ2-7	TRBV28	15
CASSSARQVSYEQYF	TRBJ2-7	TRBV28	15
CASSPRDATYEQYF	TRBJ2-7	TRBV5-1	14
CASSLGGALNTGELFF	TRBJ2-2	TRBV13	16
CASSLYGGSLAEQFF	TRBJ2-1	TRBV27	15
CASSEYMEGRTQYF	TRBJ2-5	TRBV25-1	14
CASRGTGNTEAFF	TRBJ1-1	TRBV6-5	13
CASSLGFQREQYF	TRBJ2-5	TRBV5-6	13
CANPGQGYYGYTF	TRBJ1-2	TRBV2	13
CASSLPEGETTEAFF	TRBJ1-1	TRBV5-4	15